The 3 T cell receptor beta chains below come from one sample, sequenced in a study of shared clonotypes between healthy human individuals. Terminally differentiated effector memory CD45RA+ cells were excluded from the naive CD8 cells, which were CD45RO-negative and positively selected for CCR7. The repertoire was sequenced with immunoSEQ multiplex PCR; TCRdb's copy has only in-frame clones and lacks some. The data contain about 580,000 clones, 98% of them singletons. The specimen was naive CD8+ T cells sorted from blood. These receptor sequences come from a man aged 25 to 40 in good health.

CDR3 DNA: TGCAGCGCGTTCGGTGACAGCTACAATGAGCAGTTCTTC. Amino acid sequence: CSAFGDSYNEQFF. V and J are TRBV29-1 and TRBJ2-1, with D possibly TRBD1 on 5 matching bases. CDR1 is SQVTM, CDR2 ANQGSEA, per germline. V shed 7 bases and J shed 3 bases, with 13 bases lying between them. This CDR3 spans 13 amino acids.

CDR3 coding DNA: TGTGCCAGCAGTGAAGCGGAACGTAGACGAAGGGCCTACGAGCAGTACTTC. Translating it yields CASSEAERRRRAYEQYF. The V gene is TRBV6-1, the J gene TRBJ2-7; no clear D gene. CDR1 and CDR2 from the germline V gene are MNHNS and SASEGT. The CDR3 extends over 17 amino acids. V gave up 0 bases and J gave up 2 bases, with 17 bases separating them.

The rearrangement uses TRBV2 and TRBJ1-5; 10 nucleotides align to TRBD1. Trimming cost V 1 base and J 2 bases; bases outside gene matches: 2. Germline CDR1 and CDR2: SNHLY and FYNNEI. The CDR3 totals 16 residues. The CDR3 DNA sequence: TGTGCCAGCAGTGAAGGGGGGACAGGGGGCAATCAGCCCCAGCATTTT. Translated, it gives CASSEGGTGGNQPQHF. The variable domain in full, completed from reference TRBV2 and TRBJ1-5, reads EPEVTQTPSHQVTQMGQEVILRCVPISNHLYFYWYRQILGQKVEFLVSFYNNEISEKSEIFDDQFSVERPDGSNFTLKIRSTKLEDSAMYFCASSEGGTGGNQPQHFGDGTRLSIL.